These T cell receptor beta chains were read from a single sample in a study. MiXCR, applied by TCRdb to the 5' RACE reads, yields one record per CDR3 protein. Of tens of thousands of distinct CDR3 sequences listed, over 25% are singletons. Sequencing was performed on memory CD4+ T cells sorted from a lymph node. The origin of the receptors is a female donor with breast cancer. The CDR3 runs from the conserved cysteine through the conserved F or W. A D gene is named only where the DNA matches it firmly. Some rows have no size entry. The others give once, few or many, or a class for an expanded clone.

d_gene,j_gene,abundance,len,v_gene,CDR3aa,CDR3nt
NA,TRBJ2-3,NA,13,TRBV7-9,CASSSSVLDTQYF,TGTGCCAGCAGCTCCTCTGTTCTGGATACGCAGTATTTT
NA,TRBJ2-2,NA,14,TRBV24-1,CATSDPNSTGELFF,TGTGCCACCAGTGACCCTAACTCCACCGGGGAGCTGTTTTTT
NA,TRBJ2-6,NA,14,TRBV20-1,CSASGYSGANVLTF,TGCAGTGCTAGCGGGTACTCTGGGGCCAACGTCCTGACTTTC
TRBD2,TRBJ2-5,many,15,TRBV20-1,CSANTRLAGGETQYF,TGCAGTGCGAATACTAGACTAGCGGGAGGGGAGACCCAGTACTTC
NA,TRBJ2-3,NA,12,TRBV12-3/TRBV12-4,CASRLIGDTQYF,TGTGCCAGCAGACTCATTGGGGATACGCAGTATTTT
TRBD1,TRBJ2-5,few,15,TRBV7-2,CASSKGTAPWETQYF,TGTGCCAGCAGCAAGGGGACAGCGCCATGGGAGACCCAGTACTTC
NA,TRBJ1-2,NA,12,TRBV6-2/TRBV6-3,CASSTDRFGYTF,TGTGCCAGCAGTACTGACAGGTTTGGCTACACCTTC
NA,TRBJ1-5,NA,15,TRBV12-3/TRBV12-4,CASSFGTGGNQPQHF,TGTGCCAGCAGTTTTGGGACGGGGGGAAATCAGCCCCAGCATTTT
NA,TRBJ2-3,NA,16,TRBV9,CASTTRGSDGTDTQYF,TGTGCCAGCACCACGAGGGGGTCCGATGGCACAGATACGCAGTATTTT
NA,TRBJ2-5,NA,15,TRBV6-5,CASSHAARDQETQYF,TGTGCCAGCAGCCACGCGGCTAGGGATCAAGAGACCCAGTACTTC
NA,TRBJ2-5,NA,11,TRBV20-1,CSGSHQETQYF,TGCAGTGGATCCCACCAAGAGACCCAGTACTTC
NA,TRBJ1-5,NA,15,TRBV20-1,CSAPDYSGGNQPQHF,TGCAGTGCCCCCGATTATAGTGGTGGCAATCAGCCCCAGCATTTT
NA,TRBJ1-5,NA,12,TRBV11-2,CASGDSNQPQHF,TGTGCCAGCGGTGATAGCAATCAGCCCCAGCATTTT
NA,TRBJ2-7,NA,16,TRBV4-1,CASSQGIGGAAYEQYF,TGCGCCAGCAGCCAAGGGATCGGCGGGGCTGCCTACGAGCAGTACTTC
TRBD1,TRBJ2-7,few,15,TRBV6-5,CASRRSLAGGNEQYF,TGTGCCAGCAGGCGCTCCCTCGCAGGGGGCAACGAGCAGTACTTC
NA,TRBJ2-7,few,10,TRBV6-2/TRBV6-3,CASPLFEQYF,TGTGCCAGCCCCTTGTTCGAGCAGTACTTC
NA,TRBJ1-3,few,15,TRBV12-3/TRBV12-4,CASSFGNRGGNTIYF,TGTGCCAGCAGTTTTGGGAACCGCGGTGGAAACACCATATATTTT
NA,TRBJ2-1,NA,13,TRBV12-3/TRBV12-4,CASSRTPNNEQFF,TGTGCCAGCAGCCGGACACCGAACAATGAGCAGTTCTTC
NA,TRBJ2-7,NA,16,TRBV6-2/TRBV6-3,CASSDVGLQKYYEQYF,TGTGCCAGCAGTGACGTGGGACTTCAAAAATACTACGAGCAGTACTTC
TRBD1,TRBJ2-5,NA,14,TRBV7-8,CASREDDREETQYF,TGTGCCAGCAGAGAAGATGACAGGGAAGAGACCCAGTACTTC
NA,TRBJ2-1,few,12,TRBV7-9,CASSRQVNEQFF,TGTGCCAGCAGCAGACAGGTCAATGAGCAGTTCTTC
NA,TRBJ2-2,NA,13,TRBV5-1,CASSSVSIGELFF,TGCGCCAGCAGCTCTGTGAGCATCGGGGAGCTGTTTTTT
TRBD2,TRBJ2-7,NA,18,TRBV4-1,CASSQDNSLTSGHYEQYF,TGCGCCAGCAGCCAAGATAATTCTCTGACTAGCGGGCACTACGAGCAGTACTTC
TRBD2,TRBJ2-5,NA,16,TRBV7-2,CASSLGGPAGQKTQYF,TGTGCCAGCAGCTTAGGGGGACCAGCGGGGCAAAAGACCCAGTACTTC
NA,TRBJ2-5,NA,14,TRBV5-1,CASRTGQPQETQYF,TGCGCCAGCAGGACGGGACAACCCCAAGAGACCCAGTACTTC
TRBD1,TRBJ1-4,few,14,TRBV20-1,CSALPGQGNEKLFF,TGCAGTGCCTTACCGGGACAGGGGAATGAAAAACTGTTTTTT
TRBD2,TRBJ2-3,NA,15,TRBV28,CASSRTSGRADTQYF,TGTGCCAGCAGTAGGACTAGCGGGAGAGCAGATACGCAGTATTTT
NA,TRBJ2-1,few,13,TRBV7-3,CASSLGPDNEQFF,TGTGCCAGCAGCTTAGGACCAGACAATGAGCAGTTCTTC
TRBD1,TRBJ1-2,few,15,TRBV6-1,CASSLGDSGGYGYTF,TGTGCCAGCAGTTTGGGGGACAGTGGCGGCTATGGCTACACCTTC
NA,TRBJ2-5,NA,13,TRBV20-1,CSASTTSFETQYF,TGCAGTGCTAGTACCACTAGCTTCGAGACCCAGTACTTC
NA,TRBJ1-1,NA,11,TRBV5-1,CASHGATEAFF,TGCGCCAGCCACGGGGCGACTGAAGCTTTCTTT
NA,TRBJ1-2,NA,14,TRBV19,CATRTGRRTYGYTF,TGTGCCACCAGAACGGGACGGAGAACGTATGGCTACACCTTC
NA,TRBJ1-5,NA,15,TRBV20-1,CSASESAGGNQPQHF,TGCAGTGCTAGCGAATCGGCAGGGGGCAATCAGCCCCAGCATTTT
NA,TRBJ2-3,NA,13,TRBV20-1,CSARSGGTDTQYF,TGCAGTGCCAGATCAGGGGGGACAGATACGCAGTATTTT
NA,TRBJ2-5,NA,13,TRBV27,CASSNWEKETQYF,TGTGCCAGCAGTAATTGGGAGAAGGAGACCCAGTACTTC
NA,TRBJ1-5,NA,13,TRBV7-9,CASAGPRNQPQHF,TGTGCAAGCGCGGGACCTCGGAATCAGCCCCAGCATTTT
NA,TRBJ2-3,medium-sized,15,TRBV20-1,CSAPTRLTGADTQYF,TGCAGTGCTCCGACTCGGTTGACTGGGGCAGATACGCAGTATTTT
NA,TRBJ1-1,NA,12,TRBV6-1,CASGYRNTEAFF,TGTGCCAGCGGTTACAGGAACACTGAAGCTTTCTTT
TRBD1,TRBJ2-2,NA,16,TRBV9,CASSPRTGGTTGELFF,TGTGCCAGCAGCCCACGGACAGGGGGTACCACCGGGGAGCTGTTTTTT
TRBD1,TRBJ2-7,NA,16,TRBV4-1,CASSHKEQGIGYEQYF,TGCGCCAGCAGTCACAAGGAACAGGGGATTGGCTACGAGCAGTACTTC
TRBD1,TRBJ2-5,NA,14,TRBV2,CASSGQGHRETQYF,TGTGCCAGCAGCGGACAGGGTCATCGGGAGACCCAGTACTTC
NA,TRBJ2-5,few,17,TRBV7-2,CASSSAGGWRTQETQYF,TGTGCCAGCAGCTCCGCTGGGGGCTGGCGGACCCAAGAGACCCAGTACTTC
NA,TRBJ2-7,NA,12,TRBV29-1,CSVELSGYEQYF,TGCAGCGTTGAGTTATCAGGCTACGAGCAGTACTTC
TRBD2,TRBJ2-1,many,15,TRBV29-1,CSVEGGLAVYNEQFF,TGCAGCGTTGAAGGAGGACTAGCGGTATACAATGAGCAGTTCTTC
TRBD1,TRBJ2-4,few,15,TRBV28,CASSLSGTVKNIQYF,TGTGCCAGCAGTTTATCCGGGACAGTGAAAAACATTCAGTACTTC
TRBD1,TRBJ2-5,few,13,TRBV28,CASSGTGVETQYF,TGTGCCAGCAGTGGGACAGGGGTCGAGACCCAGTACTTC
TRBD1,TRBJ1-5,NA,13,TRBV6-6,CASNIQGGQPQHF,TGTGCCAGCAATATCCAGGGGGGTCAGCCCCAGCATTTT
NA,TRBJ2-1,NA,15,TRBV10-3,CAISELGRDSHEQFF,TGTGCCATCAGTGAGTTGGGCAGGGATTCGCATGAGCAGTTCTTC
NA,TRBJ1-2,NA,15,TRBV7-3,CASSLIGREDYGYTF,TGTGCCAGCAGCTTAATAGGCAGGGAGGACTATGGCTACACCTTC
TRBD1,TRBJ1-1,NA,12,TRBV20-1,CSAGRGFTEAFF,TGCAGTGCCGGCAGGGGGTTCACTGAAGCTTTCTTT
TRBD1,TRBJ2-1,NA,13,TRBV2,CASWGQGYNEQFF,TGTGCCAGCTGGGGACAGGGGTACAATGAGCAGTTCTTC
NA,TRBJ2-7,NA,14,TRBV6-2/TRBV6-3,CASSLPTPTYEQYF,TGTGCCAGCAGCCTCCCCACTCCGACATACGAGCAGTACTTC
NA,TRBJ1-5,NA,14,TRBV6-5,CASSYSSGYTPQHF,TGTGCCAGCAGTTACTCGAGTGGGTATACGCCCCAGCATTTT
TRBD1,TRBJ2-7,few,14,TRBV9,CASSVGTGFREQYF,TGTGCCAGCAGCGTCGGGACAGGGTTCCGCGAGCAGTACTTC